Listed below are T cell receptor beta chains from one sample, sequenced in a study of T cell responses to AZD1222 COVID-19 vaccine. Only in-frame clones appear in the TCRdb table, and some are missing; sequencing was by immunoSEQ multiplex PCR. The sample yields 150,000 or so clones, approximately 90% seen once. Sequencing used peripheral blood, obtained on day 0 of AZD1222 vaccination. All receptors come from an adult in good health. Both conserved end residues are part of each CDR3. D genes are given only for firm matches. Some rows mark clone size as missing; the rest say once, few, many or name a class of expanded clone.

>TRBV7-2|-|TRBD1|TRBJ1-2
TGTGCCAGCAGCTTACCGGGACAGGTCTATGGCTACACCTTC
CASSLPGQVYGYTF
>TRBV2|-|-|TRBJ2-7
TGTGCCAGCAGGGACGTCTCCTACGAGCAGTACTTC
CASRDVSYEQYF
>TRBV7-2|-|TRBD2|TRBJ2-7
TGTGCCAGCAGCTTAGGGTCGGGGGGGAGCTCCTACGAGCAGTACTTC
CASSLGSGGSSYEQYF
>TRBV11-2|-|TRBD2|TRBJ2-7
TGTGCCAGCAGCATTCTCGGACTAGCGGGGGGGCCAGGAGAACACGAGCAGTACTTC
CASSILGLAGGPGEHEQYF
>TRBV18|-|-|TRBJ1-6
TGTGCCAGCTCACCACGGGGACTCTACTCTTCACCCCTCCACTTT
CASSPRGLYSSPLHF
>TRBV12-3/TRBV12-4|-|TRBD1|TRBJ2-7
TGTGCCAGCAGCCGACAGGGGGCACACGAGCAGTACTTC
CASSRQGAHEQYF
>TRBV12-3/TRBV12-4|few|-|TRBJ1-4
TGTGCCAGCAGTCCGACAGGAAAGGAAAAACTGTTTTTT
CASSPTGKEKLFF
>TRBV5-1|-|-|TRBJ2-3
TGCGCCAGCAGCTTGTATGGGGATAGCACAGATACGCAGTATTTT
CASSLYGDSTDTQYF
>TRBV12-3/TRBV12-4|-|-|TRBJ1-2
TGTGCCAGTTCCGGAATGTTCAACTATGGCTACACCTTC
CASSGMFNYGYTF
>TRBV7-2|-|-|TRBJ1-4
TGTGCCAGCAGGCTCACGGGGGCAACTAATGAAAAACTGTTTTTT
CASRLTGATNEKLFF
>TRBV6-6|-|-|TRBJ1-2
TGTGCCAGCAGTTTGACAGACTACTATGGCTACACCTTC
CASSLTDYYGYTF
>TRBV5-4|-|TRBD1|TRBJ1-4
TGTGCCAGCAGCTTAACAGGGGGCGCGAACGAAAAACTGTTTTTT
CASSLTGGANEKLFF
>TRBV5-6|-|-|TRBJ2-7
TGTGCCAGCAGCTTTGGGCTGGGCTACGAGCAGTACTTC
CASSFGLGYEQYF
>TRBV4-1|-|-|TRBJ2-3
TGCGCCAGCAGCCAAGATCCCGGGGCCGGGGATACGCAGTATTTT
CASSQDPGAGDTQYF
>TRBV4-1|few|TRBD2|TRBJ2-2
TGCGCCAGCAGCCCCCTGGGAGCGGGGGTTAACACCGGGGAGCTGTTTTTT
CASSPLGAGVNTGELFF
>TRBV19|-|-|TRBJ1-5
TGTGCCAGTATGTCCCAGGACCGGCCCCAGCATTTT
CASMSQDRPQHF
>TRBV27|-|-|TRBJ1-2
TGTGCCAGCAGTTTATCCGGCAGTCCGTATGGCTACACCTTC
CASSLSGSPYGYTF
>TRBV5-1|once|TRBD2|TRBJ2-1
TGCGCCAGCAGCTTGACGACAGCGGGGGGATACAATGAGCAGTTCTTC
CASSLTTAGGYNEQFF
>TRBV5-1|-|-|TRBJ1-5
TGCGCCAGCAGCGCGGACAGTAATCAGCCCCAGCATTTT
CASSADSNQPQHF
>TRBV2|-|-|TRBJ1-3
TGTGCCAGCACCGGACAGCACTCTGGAAACACCATATATTTT
CASTGQHSGNTIYF
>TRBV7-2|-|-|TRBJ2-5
TGTGCCAGCAGCGCAGTCGAACACCAGGAGACCCAGTACTTC
CASSAVEHQETQYF
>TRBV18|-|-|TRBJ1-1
TGTGCCAGCTCACCACCAAGTCGGGGGCGGAACACTGAAGCTTTCTTT
CASSPPSRGRNTEAFF
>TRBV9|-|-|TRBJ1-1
TGTGCCAGCAGTCTAGGGTGGGGCACTGAAGCTTTCTTT
CASSLGWGTEAFF
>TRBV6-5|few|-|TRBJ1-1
TGTGCCAGCAGAGGACTGCGGGACACTGAAGCTTTCTTT
CASRGLRDTEAFF
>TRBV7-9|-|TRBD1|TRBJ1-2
TGTGCCAGCAGCGTCGGACAGGGTGGCTACACCTTC
CASSVGQGGYTF
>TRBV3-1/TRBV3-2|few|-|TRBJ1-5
TGTGCCAGCAGCCGTTGGACCGATCAGCCCCAGCATTTT
CASSRWTDQPQHF
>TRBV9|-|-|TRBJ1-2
TGTGCCAGCAGCAAAGACAGCCTAGCTAACTATGGCTACACCTTC
CASSKDSLANYGYTF
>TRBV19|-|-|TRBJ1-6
TGTGCCAGTAGTTATACGAATTCACCCCTCCACTTT
CASSYTNSPLHF
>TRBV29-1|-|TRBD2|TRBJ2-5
TGCAGCGTCCGGGGACTAGCGGGGCCGCAAGAGACCCAGTACTTC
CSVRGLAGPQETQYF
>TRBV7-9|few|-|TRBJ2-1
TGTGCCAGCAGCTTAGGTTGGGGGCTCCCCGGCGGGTACAATGAGCAGTTCTTC
CASSLGWGLPGGYNEQFF
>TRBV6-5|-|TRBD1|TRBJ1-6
TGTGCCAGCAGTTCTCGGGACAGGGGTTCACCCCTCCACTTT
CASSSRDRGSPLHF
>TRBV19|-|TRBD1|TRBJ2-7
TGTGCCAGTAGTCTTCCGGGACAGGGCTACGAGCAGTACTTC
CASSLPGQGYEQYF
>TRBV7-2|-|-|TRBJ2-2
TGTGCCAGCAGCTTATTAAGTAGCGGAGTATACACCGGGGAGCTGTTTTTT
CASSLLSSGVYTGELFF
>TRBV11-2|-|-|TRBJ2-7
TGTGCCAGCAGCTTAGGATTAGCCCAGGACGAGCAGTACTTC
CASSLGLAQDEQYF
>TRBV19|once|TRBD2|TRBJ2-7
TGTGCCAGTAGTATTGGGATAGCGGGGGCCTACGAGCAGTACTTC
CASSIGIAGAYEQYF
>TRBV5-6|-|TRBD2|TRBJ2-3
TGTGCCAGCAGCTTACTAGCGGTCGGCACAGATACGCAGTATTTT
CASSLLAVGTDTQYF
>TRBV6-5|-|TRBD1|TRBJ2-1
TGTGCCAGCAGTTACCGGACAGGAACCCATGAGCAGTTCTTC
CASSYRTGTHEQFF
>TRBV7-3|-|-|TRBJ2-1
TGTGCCAGCAGTCCAACAGGAGGGGAGCAGTTCTTC
CASSPTGGEQFF
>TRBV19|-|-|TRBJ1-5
TGTGCCAGTAGTATATTCAGTATCAATCAGCCCCAGCATTTT
CASSIFSINQPQHF
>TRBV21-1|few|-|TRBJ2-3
TGTGCCAGCAGCAAAAGGATGCGAGGGGCCCAAGGAGATACGCAGTATTTT
CASSKRMRGAQGDTQYF
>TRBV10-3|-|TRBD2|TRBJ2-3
TGTGCCATCAGTGAGGCTAGCGGGGGCGGTACAGATACGCAGTATTTT
CAISEASGGGTDTQYF
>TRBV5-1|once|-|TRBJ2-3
TGCGCCAGCAGCTCGCCGGCAGGGGGGGATACGCAGTATTTT
CASSSPAGGDTQYF
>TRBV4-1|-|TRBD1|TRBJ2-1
TGCGCCAGCAGCCAAGCCCCGACAGGGCCCTCCTACAATGAGCAGTTCTTC
CASSQAPTGPSYNEQFF
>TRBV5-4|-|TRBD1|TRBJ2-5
TGTGCCAGCAGCACTAGGACAGGGGGCCAAGAGACCCAGTACTTC
CASSTRTGGQETQYF
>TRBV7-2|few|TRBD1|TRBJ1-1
TGTGCCAGCAGCCAAGACAGGGGCCTGGGCACTGAAGCTTTCTTT
CASSQDRGLGTEAFF
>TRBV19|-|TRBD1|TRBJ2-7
TGTGCCAGTAATTCCGGGACAGGGGGGTCCTACGAGCAGTACTTC
CASNSGTGGSYEQYF
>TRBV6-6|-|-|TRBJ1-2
TGTGCCAGCAGTTTCGGACCTTATGGCTACACCTTC
CASSFGPYGYTF
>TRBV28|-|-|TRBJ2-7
TGTGCCAGCAGTTACAGTCCCTACGAGCAGTACTTC
CASSYSPYEQYF
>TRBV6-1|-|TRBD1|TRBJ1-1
TGTGCCAGCAGTGAAGGGGCAGGGGGCTGGACTGAAGCTTTCTTT
CASSEGAGGWTEAFF
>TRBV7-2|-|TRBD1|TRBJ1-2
TGTGCCAGCACCCGGACAGGGGAGGGCTATGGCTACACCTTC
CASTRTGEGYGYTF
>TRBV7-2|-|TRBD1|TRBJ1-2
TGTGCCAGCAGCTCCACCCGACAGGGTAATATCTATGGCTACACCTTC
CASSSTRQGNIYGYTF
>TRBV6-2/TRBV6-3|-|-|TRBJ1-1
TGTGCCAGCAGTTCTCGATCACTGAACACTGAAGCTTTCTTT
CASSSRSLNTEAFF
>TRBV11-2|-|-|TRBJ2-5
TGTGCCAGCAGCTTAGAGGCCGCATCCACCCAGTACTTC
CASSLEAASTQYF
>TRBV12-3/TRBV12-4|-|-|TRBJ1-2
TGTGCCAGCAGTCCCTCCGCAGGGATCGGCTACACCTTC
CASSPSAGIGYTF
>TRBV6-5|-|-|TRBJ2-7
TGTGCCAGCAGTTACGGTGGCAAATTGAAGTACGAGCAGTACTTC
CASSYGGKLKYEQYF
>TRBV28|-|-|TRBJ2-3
TGTGCCAGCAGTTTGCAGAATTGGGATACGCAGTATTTT
CASSLQNWDTQYF
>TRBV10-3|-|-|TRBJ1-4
TGTGCCATCAGTGAGGGGGGGCGAGGTGAAAAACTGTTTTTT
CAISEGGRGEKLFF
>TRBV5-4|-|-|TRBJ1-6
TGTGCCAGCAGCGTGACATTCTCTAATTCACCCCTCCACTTT
CASSVTFSNSPLHF
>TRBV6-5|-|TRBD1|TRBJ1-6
TGTGCCAGCAGACAAGGCGGACAGGGAGGATCACCCCTCCACTTT
CASRQGGQGGSPLHF